A single sample is the source of the 7 T cell receptor beta chains below, sequenced in a study of T cells in Graves' hyperthyroidism and ophthalmopathy. From RNA transcripts, TCR beta CDR3 regions were amplified. Carried out on the TCR CDR3, a first-round RT-PCR used the HTBI primer set. TCRdb independently ran MiXCR on the multiplex PCR reads; one entry per CDR3 protein. Of just under 750,000 distinct CDR3 sequences listed, over 35% are singletons. What was sequenced was blood. The receptors here all came from a middle-aged woman with Graves' hyperthyroidism.

The rearrangement links TRBV28 to TRBJ1-5, with 7 bases that match TRBD1. The CDR3 covers 13 residues. Trimming removed 10 bases from V and 2 bases from J; junction bases left unmatched: 5. Germline V gene sequence: CDR1 MDHEN, CDR2 SYDVKM. The CDR3 nucleotides read TGTGCCACCCAGGGGGGGGGCAATCAGCCCCAGCATTTT. Translation: CATQGGGNQPQHF.

The chain employs TRBV7-9 and TRBJ1-2; D ambiguous. The germline V and J ends were trimmed by 5 bases and 4 bases, with 11 bases remaining between them. The CDR3 length is 13 residues. Per germline, CDR1 SEHNR and CDR2 FQNEAQ (reference sequence). This chain's CDR3 is CASSSPRGYGYTF. CDR3 coding DNA: TGTGCCAGCAGCAGTCCCCGGGGCTATGGCTACACCTTC.

The V gene is TRBV4-3, the J gene TRBJ2-5, with D tentatively TRBD2 (7 bases). Germline V lookup: CDR1 LGHNA, CDR2 YSLEER. V lost 0 bases and J lost 5, with 16 bases in between. The CDR3 sequence is 16 residues long. CDR3 in amino acids: CASSQDRGGIRETQYF. The CDR3 DNA reads as TGCGCCAGCAGCCAAGATAGGGGGGGGATTCGGGAGACCCAGTACTTC.

V is TRBV6-4 and J is TRBJ1-5; 7 bases align to TRBD1. The CDR3 length is 15 residues. Unmatched junction bases numbered 6, after V lost 5 bases and J lost 2 bases. Per germline, CDR1 MRHNA and CDR2 SNTAGT. CDR3 loop: CASSFFDRGNQPQHF. The CDR3 DNA reads as TGTGCCAGCAGTTTCTTTGACAGGGGCAATCAGCCCCAGCATTTT.

This chain links TRBV2 with TRBJ2-2; no definite D call. Germline CDR1 SNHLY, CDR2 FYNNEI. V was trimmed by 8 bases and J by 3 bases, leaving 16 bases between them. CDR3 size: 15 residues. In DNA form, the CDR3 reads TGTGCCAGCTCCTGGGGTCGGACGGACACCGGGGAGCTGTTTTTT. Translated, it gives CASSWGRTDTGELFF.

This clonotype was recorded at least ten times. V is TRBV12-3 or TRBV12-4 and J is TRBJ2-7; D gene ambiguous. The length of the CDR3 is 12 residues. V lost 0 bases and J lost 5, with 5 bases in between. CDR3: CASSLARNEQYF. The CDR3 DNA follows: TGTGCCAGCAGTTTAGCGCGGAACGAGCAGTACTTC.

This clonotype was counted a few times. This CDR3 reads CASSSGLTGQYF. The CDR3, as DNA: TGTGCCAGCAGCTCGGGGCTGACAGGGCAATACTTC. This chain links TRBV5-6 with TRBJ2-7; 7 nucleotides match TRBD1. Germline V gene data show CDR1 as SGHDT and CDR2 as YYEEEE. V lost 3 bases and J lost 13; bases outside the gene matches: 10. There are 12 residues in the CDR3.